Given below is one TCR beta chain in context. V lost 0 bases and J lost 4; bases outside the gene matches: 11. Germline CDR1 reads KGHSH; CDR2 reads LQKENI. The length of the CDR3 is 19 residues. This sample was taken from a study of blood T cell repertoires in COVID-19. Turning to the study itself: The samples span acute and convalescent COVID-19 from the United States, Italy and Spain. From T cells, B-cell-depleted T cells, or PBMCs came the material, which was cDNA or gDNA.

Original processing notes: Reference gene primer amplification yielded estimated nucleated cell counts. Produced via immunoSEQ multiplex PCR; TCRdb's table is partial and in-frame only. D and trimming were read from the DNA, whereas the V and J calls and clone size are those reported in that table. In the table there are over 85,000 clones, approximately 90% of which are singletons. This receptor was taken from a woman aged 80 or older with active COVID-19. Sequencing was done on a sample of peripheral blood. This sequence joins TRBV18 and TRBJ2-1; 11 bases are shared with TRBD2. CDR3 amino acids: CASSPPEGIAGGRYNEQFF. The CDR3 region has the DNA TGTGCCAGCTCACCACCGGAAGGAATAGCGGGAGGGCGTTACAATGAGCAGTTCTTC. Complete variable domain (other parts from reference TRBV18 and TRBJ2-1): NAGVMQNPRHLVRRRGQEARLRCSPMKGHSHVYWYRQLPEEGLKFMVYLQKENIIDESGMPKERFSAEFPKEGPSILRIQQVVRGDSAAYFCASSPPEGIAGGRYNEQFFGPGTRLTVL.